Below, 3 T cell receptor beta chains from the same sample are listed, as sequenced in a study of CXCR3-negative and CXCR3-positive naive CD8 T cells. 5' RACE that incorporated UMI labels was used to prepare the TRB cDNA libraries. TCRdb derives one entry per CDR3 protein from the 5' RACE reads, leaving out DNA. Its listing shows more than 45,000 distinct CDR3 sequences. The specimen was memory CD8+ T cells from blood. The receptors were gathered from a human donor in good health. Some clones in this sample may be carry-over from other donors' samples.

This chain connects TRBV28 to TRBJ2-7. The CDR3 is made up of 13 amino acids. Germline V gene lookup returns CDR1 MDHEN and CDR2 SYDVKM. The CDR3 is CASSHAFPYEQYF.

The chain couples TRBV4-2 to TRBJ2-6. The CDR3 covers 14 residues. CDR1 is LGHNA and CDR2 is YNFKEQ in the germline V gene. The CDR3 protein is CASSQRTEANVLTF.

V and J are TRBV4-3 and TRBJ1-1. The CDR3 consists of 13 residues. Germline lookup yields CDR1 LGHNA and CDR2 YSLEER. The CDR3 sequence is CASSQDPAAEAFF.